The rows below give T cell receptor beta chains drawn from one sample of a study of cytomegalovirus exposure and HLA in healthy donors. Sequenced by immunoSEQ multiplex PCR; TCRdb stores in-frame clones only, minus some. Of about 120,000 clones listed, 15% were seen once; the top ten hold 1.5% to 2%. The material sequenced was PBMCs. Source of these receptors: a woman aged 18-29 years in good health and CMV-seronegative. Both conserved end residues are part of each CDR3. Fields, in order: V gene, CDR3 protein.

v_call: TRBV2
cdr3_aa: CASSEYTQYF

v_call: TRBV5-1
cdr3_aa: CASSLAGVGNQPQHF

v_call: TRBV7-2
cdr3_aa: CASSSIGTGGYQPQHF

v_call: TRBV7-9
cdr3_aa: CASTPGGTNSYEQYF

v_call: TRBV5-4
cdr3_aa: CASRSGSNYGYTF

v_call: TRBV5-1
cdr3_aa: CASSPDIGNQPQHF

v_call: TRBV7-9
cdr3_aa: CASSYYYEQYF

v_call: TRBV11-2
cdr3_aa: CASARGASGELFF

v_call: TRBV7-9
cdr3_aa: CASSLEGLRGTDTQYF

v_call: TRBV10-3
cdr3_aa: CAISESDRGDGYTF

v_call: TRBV5-4
cdr3_aa: CASSLRLAGSPTDTQYF

v_call: TRBV6-6
cdr3_aa: CASSHQGFSEQYF

v_call: TRBV6-1
cdr3_aa: CASSRTVNYGYTF

v_call: TRBV25-1
cdr3_aa: CASSAQGRNSEAFF

v_call: TRBV7-2
cdr3_aa: CASRGSDDYEQYF

v_call: TRBV13
cdr3_aa: CASSSVRGNSPLHF

v_call: TRBV28
cdr3_aa: CASSPSGRINEQYF

v_call: TRBV5-6
cdr3_aa: CASSSKGQVKNIQYF

v_call: TRBV7-9
cdr3_aa: CASSLGGGGYTF

v_call: TRBV27
cdr3_aa: CASSPTSGGIYEQYF

v_call: TRBV2
cdr3_aa: CASSEARTGELFF

v_call: TRBV2
cdr3_aa: CASSDHEGGYEQYF

v_call: TRBV2
cdr3_aa: CASSPLAGGRNEQFF

v_call: TRBV27
cdr3_aa: CASSLDRANEQFF

v_call: TRBV11-2
cdr3_aa: CASSLEPGASEKLFF

v_call: TRBV5-1
cdr3_aa: CAISLVLAGASEQYF

v_call: TRBV29-1
cdr3_aa: CSVEVSSNYEQYF

v_call: TRBV5-6
cdr3_aa: CASSPDRAGANVLTF

v_call: TRBV5-4
cdr3_aa: CASSLDQASSYNEQFF

v_call: TRBV5-1
cdr3_aa: CASSFALQGSEGYTF

v_call: TRBV19
cdr3_aa: CASSPRTGGGGELFF

v_call: TRBV18
cdr3_aa: CASSPPLRTGGADGYTF

v_call: TRBV2
cdr3_aa: CASSALASSSYNEQFF

v_call: TRBV7-2
cdr3_aa: CASSPDRTLYGYTF

v_call: TRBV29-1
cdr3_aa: CSVGTAYEQYF

v_call: TRBV9
cdr3_aa: CASSPRTSGLYNEQFF

v_call: TRBV28
cdr3_aa: CATYTQGRAYEQYF

v_call: TRBV27
cdr3_aa: CASTPARDNYNEQFF

v_call: TRBV14
cdr3_aa: CASSQGQTDTQYF

v_call: TRBV6-4
cdr3_aa: CASSAGGGSGANVLTF

v_call: TRBV28
cdr3_aa: CASSHAGAGEGDTQYF